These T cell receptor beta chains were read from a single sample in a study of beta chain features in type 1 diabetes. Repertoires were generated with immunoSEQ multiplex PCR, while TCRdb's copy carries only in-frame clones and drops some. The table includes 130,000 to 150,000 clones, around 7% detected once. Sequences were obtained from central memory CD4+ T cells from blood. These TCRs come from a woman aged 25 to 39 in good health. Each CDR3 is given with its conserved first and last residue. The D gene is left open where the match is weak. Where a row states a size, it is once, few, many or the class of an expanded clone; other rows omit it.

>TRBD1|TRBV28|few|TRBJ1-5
TGTGCCAGCAGGACAGGGCTAGGTCAGCCCCAGCATTTT
CASRTGLGQPQHF
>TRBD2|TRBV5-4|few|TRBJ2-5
TGTGCCAGCAGCCTAGGGGTAGCGGGAGGTCTGGAGACCCAGTACTTC
CASSLGVAGGLETQYF
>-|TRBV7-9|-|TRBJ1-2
TGTGCCAGCAGCCTCGGGGGGAACTATGGCTACACCTTC
CASSLGGNYGYTF
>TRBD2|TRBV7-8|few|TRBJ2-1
TGTGCCAGCAGCTTAGGACTAGCGTCGAGTGAGCAGTTCTTC
CASSLGLASSEQFF
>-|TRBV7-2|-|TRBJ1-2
TGTGCCAGCAGCCTCGGGGGGAACTATGGCTACACCTTC
CASSLGGNYGYTF
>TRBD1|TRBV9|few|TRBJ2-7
TGTGCCAGCAGCTCAGGGGGAGAGCAGTACTTC
CASSSGGEQYF
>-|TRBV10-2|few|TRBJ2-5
TGCGCCAGCAAACTGTTTGAGGAGGGGCAAGAGACCCAGTACTTC
CASKLFEEGQETQYF
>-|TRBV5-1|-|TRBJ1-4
TGCGCCAGCAGCTATACCGGGACAACTCCTGCCGCAACTAATGAAAAACTGTTTTTT
CASSYTGTTPAATNEKLFF
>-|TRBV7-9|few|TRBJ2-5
TGTGCCAGCAGCTTAGATTCGGGGTCGGGGACCCAGTACTTC
CASSLDSGSGTQYF
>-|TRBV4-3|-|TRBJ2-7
TGCGCCAGCAGCCAGGATCGCCGGGACTACGAGCAGTACTTC
CASSQDRRDYEQYF
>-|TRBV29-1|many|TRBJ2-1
TGCAGCGTCGGAAAACCGGAGGCCGGCAATGAGCAGTTCTTC
CSVGKPEAGNEQFF
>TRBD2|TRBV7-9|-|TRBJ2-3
TGTGCCAGCAGCTTAACTAGCGGGAGGCGCACAGATACGCAGTATTTT
CASSLTSGRRTDTQYF
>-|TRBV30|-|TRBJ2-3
TGTGCCTGGAGAAAGGGAACTAGCCCCACAGATACGCAGTATTTT
CAWRKGTSPTDTQYF
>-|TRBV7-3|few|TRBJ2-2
TGTGCCAGCAGCCCGCAGGGGCGAAACACCGGGGAGCTGTTTTTT
CASSPQGRNTGELFF
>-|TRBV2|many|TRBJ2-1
TGTGCCAGCAAAATCACGACAGTCATTGATGAGCAGTTCTTC
CASKITTVIDEQFF
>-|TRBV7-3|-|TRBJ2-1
TGTGCCAGCAGCTCAGACAGTCTTTCGGATGAGCAGTTCTTC
CASSSDSLSDEQFF
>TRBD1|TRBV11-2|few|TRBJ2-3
TGTGCCAGCAGCTCCCGGGGACACAGGGGAACAGATACGCAGTATTTT
CASSSRGHRGTDTQYF
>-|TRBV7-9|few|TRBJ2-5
TGTGCCAGCAGCCCCGTGTTGGAGACCCAGTACTTC
CASSPVLETQYF
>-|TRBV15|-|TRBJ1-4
TGTGCCACCAGCAGAGATAAAGGGGGTGAAAAACTGTTTTTT
CATSRDKGGEKLFF
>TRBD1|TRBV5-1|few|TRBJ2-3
TGCGCCAGCAGCTTCGGGACAGGGGAAGTGGATACGCAGTATTTT
CASSFGTGEVDTQYF
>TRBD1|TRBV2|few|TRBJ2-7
TGTGCCAGCAGCCCCGGGACAGGGTTTGGCGAGCAGTACTTC
CASSPGTGFGEQYF
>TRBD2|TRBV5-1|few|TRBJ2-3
TGCGCCAGCAGCCGGGCGGCTAGCGGGACAGATACGCAGTATTTT
CASSRAASGTDTQYF
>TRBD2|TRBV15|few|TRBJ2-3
TGTGCCACCAGCAGAGTGACTAGCGGGAGTTCTAGCACAGATACGCAGTATTTT
CATSRVTSGSSSTDTQYF
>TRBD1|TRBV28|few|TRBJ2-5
TGTGCCAGCAGTCAGGGGGCAGAGACCCAGTACTTC
CASSQGAETQYF
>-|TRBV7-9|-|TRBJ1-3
TGTGCCAGCAGCTTAACGGGGAACTCTGGAAACACCATATATTTT
CASSLTGNSGNTIYF
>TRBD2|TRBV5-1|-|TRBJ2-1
TGCGCCAGCCGACTAGCGGGGAGCGGGAATGAGCAGTTCTTC
CASRLAGSGNEQFF
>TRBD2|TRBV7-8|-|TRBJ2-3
TGTGCCAGCAGCCCATACGGACAGGGGTCGGGACTAGCGGGTACAGATACGCAGTATTTT
CASSPYGQGSGLAGTDTQYF
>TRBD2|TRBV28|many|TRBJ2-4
TGTGCCAGCAAAACCTCAGCGGGAGGGCCGAACATTCAGTACTTC
CASKTSAGGPNIQYF
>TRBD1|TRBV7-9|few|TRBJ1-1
TGTGCCAGCAGCGAGAGTACAGGGGTCACTGAAGCTTTCTTT
CASSESTGVTEAFF
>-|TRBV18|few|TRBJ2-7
TGTGCCAGCTCACCTGCTACGGACTACCAGGAGCAGTACTTC
CASSPATDYQEQYF
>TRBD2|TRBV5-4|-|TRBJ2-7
TGTGCCAGCAGGCGCGGGACTAGCGGCTACGAGCAGTACTTC
CASRRGTSGYEQYF
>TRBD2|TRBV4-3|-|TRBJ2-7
TGCGCCAGCAGCCAAGAGACTAGCAGGTCCTACGAGCAGTACTTC
CASSQETSRSYEQYF
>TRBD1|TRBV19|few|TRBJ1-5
TGTGCCAGTAGTATCGGACAGGGTTCGTCCCTCAATCAGCCCCAGCATTTT
CASSIGQGSSLNQPQHF
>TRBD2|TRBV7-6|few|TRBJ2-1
TGTGCCAGCAGCTTAGCTCCGGGACTAGCGGATGAGCAGTTCTTC
CASSLAPGLADEQFF
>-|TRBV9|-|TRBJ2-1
TGTGCCAGCAGCGTTCAAACCTACAATGAGCAGTTCTTC
CASSVQTYNEQFF
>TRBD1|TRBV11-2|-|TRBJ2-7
TGTGCCAGCAGCTTACCCACAGGGGCTGGCTACGAGCAGTACTTC
CASSLPTGAGYEQYF
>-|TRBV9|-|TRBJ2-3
TGTGCCAGCAGCGTAGGGGGTGCGGTAGCGGGCACAGATACGCAGTATTTT
CASSVGGAVAGTDTQYF
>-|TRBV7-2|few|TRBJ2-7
TGTGCCAGCAGCTTAAATGGCGGGGACTCCTACGAGCAGTACTTC
CASSLNGGDSYEQYF
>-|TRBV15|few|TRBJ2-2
TGTGCCACCAGCAGAGAGGTGGGAGGTGCGGCGAACACCGGGGAGCTGTTTTTT
CATSREVGGAANTGELFF
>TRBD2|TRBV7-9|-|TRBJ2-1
TGTGCCAGCAGCTTAGTGTTAGCGGGAGATCTCAATGAGCAGTTCTTC
CASSLVLAGDLNEQFF
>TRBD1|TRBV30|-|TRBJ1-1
TGTGCCTGGAGTGGACAGGGGGTCACTGAAGCTTTCTTT
CAWSGQGVTEAFF
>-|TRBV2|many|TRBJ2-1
TGTGCCAGCAGTGAACTTCCCAACGGGGAGCAGTTCTTC
CASSELPNGEQFF
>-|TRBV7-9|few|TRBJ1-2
TGTGCCAGCAGCTTTTCTGCGAACTATGGCTACACCTTC
CASSFSANYGYTF